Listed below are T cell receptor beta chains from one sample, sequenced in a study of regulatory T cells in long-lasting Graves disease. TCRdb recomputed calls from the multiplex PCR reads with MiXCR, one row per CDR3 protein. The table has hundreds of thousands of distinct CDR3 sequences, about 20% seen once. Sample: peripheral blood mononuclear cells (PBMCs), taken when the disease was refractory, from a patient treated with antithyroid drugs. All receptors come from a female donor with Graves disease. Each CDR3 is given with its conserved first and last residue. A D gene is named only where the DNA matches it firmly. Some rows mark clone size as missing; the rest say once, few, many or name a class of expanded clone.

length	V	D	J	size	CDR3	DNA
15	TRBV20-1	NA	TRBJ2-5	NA	CSASDFRVGQETQYF	TGCAGTGCTAGTGACTTTAGGGTCGGGCAGGAGACCCAGTACTTC
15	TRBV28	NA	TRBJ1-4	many	CASSFGGATNEKLFF	TGTGCCAGCAGTTTTGGGGGGGCGACTAATGAAAAACTGTTTTTT
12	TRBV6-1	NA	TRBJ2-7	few	CASRGLGGEQYF	TGTGCCAGCCGAGGACTGGGCGGAGAGCAGTACTTC
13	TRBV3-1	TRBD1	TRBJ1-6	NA	CASSQGWNSPLHF	TGTGCCAGCTCACAGGGGTGGAATTCACCCCTCCACTTT
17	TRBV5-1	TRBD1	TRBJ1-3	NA	CASSLAGTGGLGNTIYF	TGCGCCAGCAGCTTGGCTGGGACAGGGGGCCTCGGAAACACCATATATTTT
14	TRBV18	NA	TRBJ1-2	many	CASSPSFSNYGYTF	TGTGCCAGCTCACCGAGCTTCTCTAACTATGGCTACACCTTC
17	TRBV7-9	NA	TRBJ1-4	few	CASSSAPGILTNEKLFF	TGTGCCAGCAGCTCCGCCCCAGGGATTTTAACTAATGAAAAACTGTTTTTT
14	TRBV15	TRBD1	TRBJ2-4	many	CATSRDTPRDSQYF	TGTGCCACCAGCAGAGATACCCCTCGGGACAGCCAGTACTTC
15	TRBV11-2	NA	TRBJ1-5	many	CASSLDGQGNQPQHF	TGTGCCAGCAGCTTAGACGGGCAGGGGAATCAGCCCCAGCATTTT
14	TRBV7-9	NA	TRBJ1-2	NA	CASSFQTAPEGYTF	TGTGCCAGCAGCTTCCAGACGGCCCCGGAAGGCTACACCTTC
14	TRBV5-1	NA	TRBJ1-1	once	CASSLYAGSTEAFF	TGCGCCAGCAGCTTATACGCAGGATCCACTGAAGCTTTCTTT